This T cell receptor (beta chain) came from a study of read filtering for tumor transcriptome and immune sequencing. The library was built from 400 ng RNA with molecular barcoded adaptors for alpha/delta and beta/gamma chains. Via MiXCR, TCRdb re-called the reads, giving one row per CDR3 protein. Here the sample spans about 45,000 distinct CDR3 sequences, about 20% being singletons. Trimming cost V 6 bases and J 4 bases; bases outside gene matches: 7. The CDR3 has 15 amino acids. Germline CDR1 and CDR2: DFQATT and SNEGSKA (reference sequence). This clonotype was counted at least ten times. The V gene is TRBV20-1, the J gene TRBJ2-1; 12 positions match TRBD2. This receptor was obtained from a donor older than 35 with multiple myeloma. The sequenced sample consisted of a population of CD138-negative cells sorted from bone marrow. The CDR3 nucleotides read TGCAGTGCAACGACGGGACTAGCGGGTTACAATGAGCAGTTCTTC. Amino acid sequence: CSATTGLAGYNEQFF.